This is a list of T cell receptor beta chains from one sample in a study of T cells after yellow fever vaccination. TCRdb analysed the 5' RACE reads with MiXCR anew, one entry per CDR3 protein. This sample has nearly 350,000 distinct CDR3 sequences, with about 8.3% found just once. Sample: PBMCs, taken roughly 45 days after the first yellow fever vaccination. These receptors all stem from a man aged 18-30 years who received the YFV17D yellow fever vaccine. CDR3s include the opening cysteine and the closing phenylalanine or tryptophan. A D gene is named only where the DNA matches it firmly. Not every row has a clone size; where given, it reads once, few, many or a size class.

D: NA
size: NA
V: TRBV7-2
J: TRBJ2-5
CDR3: CASSLRLRGETQYF
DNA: TGTGCCAGCAGCTTACGACTGAGGGGTGAGACCCAGTACTTC

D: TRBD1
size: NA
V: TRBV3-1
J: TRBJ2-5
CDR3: CASRSGTAQETQYF
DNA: TGTGCCAGCAGATCCGGGACAGCTCAAGAGACCCAGTACTTC

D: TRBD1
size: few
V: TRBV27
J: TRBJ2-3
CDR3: CASSWTGDTQYF
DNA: TGTGCCAGCAGTTGGACAGGTGATACGCAGTATTTT

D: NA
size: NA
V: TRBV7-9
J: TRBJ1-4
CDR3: CASSLPPGLSGEKLFF
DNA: TGTGCCAGCAGCTTACCCCCAGGCCTCTCTGGAGAAAAACTGTTTTTT

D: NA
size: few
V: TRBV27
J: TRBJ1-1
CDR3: CASSLWLSETNQAFF
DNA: TGTGCCAGCAGTTTATGGCTTTCGGAGACTAATCAAGCTTTCTTT

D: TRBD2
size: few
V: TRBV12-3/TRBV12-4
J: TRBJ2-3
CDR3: CASSLAFGLAGTDTQYF
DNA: TGTGCCAGCAGTTTAGCGTTTGGTCTAGCGGGCACAGATACGCAGTATTTT

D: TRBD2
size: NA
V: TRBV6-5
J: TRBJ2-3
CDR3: CASSSGWRGGTDTQYF
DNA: TGTGCCAGCAGTTCCGGCTGGCGGGGGGGCACAGATACGCAGTATTTT

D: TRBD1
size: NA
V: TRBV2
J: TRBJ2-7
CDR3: CASRAGTGGFYEQYF
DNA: TGTGCCAGCAGGGCCGGGACAGGGGGGTTCTACGAGCAGTACTTC

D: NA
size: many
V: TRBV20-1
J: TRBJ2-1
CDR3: CSARDEWQTRDEQFF
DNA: TGCAGTGCTAGAGACGAATGGCAGACTAGGGATGAGCAGTTCTTC

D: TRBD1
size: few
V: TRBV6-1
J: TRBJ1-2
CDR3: CASSQNYRGPYGYTF
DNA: TGTGCCAGCAGTCAAAACTACAGGGGCCCCTATGGCTACACCTTC

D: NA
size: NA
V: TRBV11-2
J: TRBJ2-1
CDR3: CASRYKSEDEQFF
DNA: TGTGCCAGCAGATACAAATCCGAAGATGAGCAGTTCTTC

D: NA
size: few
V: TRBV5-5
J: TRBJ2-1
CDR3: CASSFGGDSRNEQFF
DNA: TGTGCCAGCAGCTTTGGCGGCGATTCGAGGAATGAGCAGTTCTTC

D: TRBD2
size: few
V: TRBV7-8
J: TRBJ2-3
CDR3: CASSLGSGGASWDTQYF
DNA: TGTGCCAGCAGCTTAGGGTCGGGGGGGGCATCGTGGGATACGCAGTATTTT

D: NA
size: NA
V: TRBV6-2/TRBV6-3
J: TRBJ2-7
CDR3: CTSSYRGRVLEQYF
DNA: TGTACCAGCAGTTACCGAGGCAGGGTCCTCGAGCAGTACTTC

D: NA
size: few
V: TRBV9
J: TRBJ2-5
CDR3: CASSPPPPRAWGDEETQYF
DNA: TGTGCCAGCAGCCCCCCCCCCCCTCGGGCTTGGGGGGATGAAGAGACCCAGTACTTC

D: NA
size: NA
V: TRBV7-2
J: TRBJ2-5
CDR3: CASGLWVGETQYF
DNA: TGTGCCAGCGGCTTATGGGTAGGAGAGACCCAGTACTTC

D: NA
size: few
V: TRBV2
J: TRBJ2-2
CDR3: CASILGGSASRTGELFF
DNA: TGTGCCAGCATCCTAGGGGGGTCCGCATCCCGCACCGGGGAGCTGTTTTTT

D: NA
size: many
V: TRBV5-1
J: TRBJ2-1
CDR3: CASSFLLDNEQFF
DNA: TGCGCCAGCAGCTTTTTACTCGACAATGAGCAGTTCTTC

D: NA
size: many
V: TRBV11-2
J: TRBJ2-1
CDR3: CASSFAGLDNNEQFF
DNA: TGTGCCAGCAGCTTCGCGGGCTTAGACAACAATGAGCAGTTCTTC

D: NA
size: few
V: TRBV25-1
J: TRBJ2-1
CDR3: CASTTYNEQFF
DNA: TGTGCCAGCACAACCTACAATGAGCAGTTCTTC

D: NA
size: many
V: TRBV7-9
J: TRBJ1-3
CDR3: CASDSLGGNTIYF
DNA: TGTGCCAGCGACTCACTCGGGGGAAACACCATATATTTT

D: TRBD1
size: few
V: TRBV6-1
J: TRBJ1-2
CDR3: CASRTGQNYGYTF
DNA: TGTGCCAGCAGAACGGGACAGAACTATGGCTACACCTTC

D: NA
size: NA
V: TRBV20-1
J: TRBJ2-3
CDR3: CSAPRIQTDTQYF
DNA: TGCAGTGCCCCGAGAATTCAGACAGATACGCAGTATTTT

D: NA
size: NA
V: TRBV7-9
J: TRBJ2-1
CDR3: CASSVFNEQFF
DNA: TGTGCCAGCAGCGTGTTTAATGAGCAGTTCTTC

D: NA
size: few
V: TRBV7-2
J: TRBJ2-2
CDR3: CASSPNGFTGELFF
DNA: TGTGCCAGCAGCCCGAACGGGTTTACCGGGGAGCTGTTTTTT

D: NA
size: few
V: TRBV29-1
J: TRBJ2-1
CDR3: CSVAQGPSSYNEQFF
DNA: TGCAGCGTTGCACAGGGACCCAGCTCCTACAATGAGCAGTTCTTC

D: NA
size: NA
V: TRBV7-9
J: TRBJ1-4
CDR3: CASSPRSQVAREKLFF
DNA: TGTGCCAGCAGCCCCCGGTCCCAGGTAGCACGCGAAAAACTGTTTTTT

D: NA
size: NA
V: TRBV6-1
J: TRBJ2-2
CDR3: CASMGGSNTGELFF
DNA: TGTGCCAGCATGGGAGGATCGAACACCGGGGAGCTGTTTTTT

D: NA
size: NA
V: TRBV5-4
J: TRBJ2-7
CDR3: CASSVGTYEQYF
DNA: TGTGCCAGCAGCGTAGGGACCTACGAGCAGTACTTC

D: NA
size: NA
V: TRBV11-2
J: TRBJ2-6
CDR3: CASTPIWANVLTF
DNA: TGTGCCAGCACCCCAATCTGGGCCAACGTCCTGACTTTC

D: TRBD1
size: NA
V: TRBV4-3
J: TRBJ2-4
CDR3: CASSPTGVAKNIQYF
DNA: TGCGCCAGCAGTCCTACAGGGGTAGCCAAAAACATTCAGTACTTC

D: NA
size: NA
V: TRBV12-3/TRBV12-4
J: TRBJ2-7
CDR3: CASSFAGTNHKNYEQYF
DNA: TGTGCCAGCAGTTTTGCCGGGACCAATCATAAAAATTACGAGCAGTACTTC

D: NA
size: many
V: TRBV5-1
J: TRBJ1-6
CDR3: CASTSGEDHSPLHF
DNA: TGCGCCAGCACATCCGGGGAGGACCATTCACCCCTCCACTTT

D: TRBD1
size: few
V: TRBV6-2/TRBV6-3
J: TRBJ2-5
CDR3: CASSYNLRTGKAETQYF
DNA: TGTGCCAGCAGTTACAACCTACGGACAGGGAAGGCTGAGACCCAGTACTTC

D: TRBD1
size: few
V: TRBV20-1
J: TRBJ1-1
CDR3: CSASKGQVTEAFF
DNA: TGCAGTGCTAGTAAGGGACAGGTGACTGAAGCTTTCTTT

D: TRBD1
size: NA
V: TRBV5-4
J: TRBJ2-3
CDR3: CASSNRQVPGQVDTQYF
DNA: TGTGCCAGCAGCAACCGTCAAGTCCCGGGACAGGTAGATACGCAGTATTTT

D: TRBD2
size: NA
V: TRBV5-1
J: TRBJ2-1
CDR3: CASSHSLLAGGSNEQFF
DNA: TGCGCCAGCAGCCATTCCCTACTAGCGGGGGGATCAAATGAGCAGTTCTTC

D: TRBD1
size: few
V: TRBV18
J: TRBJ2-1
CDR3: CASSPLGTGGNEQFF
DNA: TGTGCCAGCTCACCACTAGGGACAGGGGGCAATGAGCAGTTCTTC

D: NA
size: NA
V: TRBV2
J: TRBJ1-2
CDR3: CASIKGVSSRYTF
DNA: TGTGCCAGCATTAAGGGGGTCAGTAGCCGCTACACCTTC

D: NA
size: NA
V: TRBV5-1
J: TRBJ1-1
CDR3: CASSSGMGTEAFF
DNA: TGCGCCAGCAGTTCGGGGATGGGGACTGAAGCTTTCTTT

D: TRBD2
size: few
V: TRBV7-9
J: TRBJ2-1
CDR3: CASSPRRTSGAYNEQFF
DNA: TGTGCCAGCAGCCCCCGTCGGACTAGCGGGGCATACAATGAGCAGTTCTTC

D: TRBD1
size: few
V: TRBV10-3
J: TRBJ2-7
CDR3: CAISDPPDRASYEQYF
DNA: TGTGCCATCAGTGACCCCCCGGACAGGGCTTCCTACGAGCAGTACTTC

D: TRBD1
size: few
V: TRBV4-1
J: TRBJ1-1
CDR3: CASSRIGQGAEAFF
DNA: TGCGCCAGCAGCCGGATAGGACAGGGAGCTGAAGCTTTCTTT

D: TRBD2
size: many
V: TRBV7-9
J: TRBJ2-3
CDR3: CASLLRASGGHDTQYF
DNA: TGTGCCAGCCTACTCAGGGCAAGCGGGGGGCACGATACGCAGTATTTT

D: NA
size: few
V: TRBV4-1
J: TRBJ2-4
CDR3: CASSKGGGQAKNIQYF
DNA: TGCGCCAGCAGTAAAGGGGGGGGCCAAGCCAAAAACATTCAGTACTTC

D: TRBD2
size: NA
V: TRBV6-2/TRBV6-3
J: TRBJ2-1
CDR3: CASRESGGGYNEQFF
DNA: TGTGCCAGCAGGGAGAGCGGGGGGGGGTACAATGAGCAGTTCTTC

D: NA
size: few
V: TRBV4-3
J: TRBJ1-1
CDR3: CASSQDRGGGNEAFF
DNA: TGCGCCAGCAGCCAAGACAGGGGAGGGGGGAATGAAGCTTTCTTT

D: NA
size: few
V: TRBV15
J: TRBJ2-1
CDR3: CATSREGTLNNEQFF
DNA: TGTGCCACCAGCAGAGAGGGGACCCTTAACAATGAGCAGTTCTTC

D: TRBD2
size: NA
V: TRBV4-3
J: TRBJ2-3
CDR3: CASSQGSAGGDQFDTQYF
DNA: TGCGCCAGCAGCCAAGGTTCTGCGGGGGGGGATCAGTTCGATACGCAGTATTTT

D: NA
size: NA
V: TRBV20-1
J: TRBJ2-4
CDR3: CSAGHGAPNIQYF
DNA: TGCAGTGCTGGACATGGGGCGCCAAACATTCAGTACTTC

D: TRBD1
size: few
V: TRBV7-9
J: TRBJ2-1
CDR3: CASSSRQGVYNEQFF
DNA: TGTGCCAGCAGTTCCAGACAGGGAGTCTACAATGAGCAGTTCTTC

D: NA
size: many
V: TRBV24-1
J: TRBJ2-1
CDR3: CATSDFRHPYNEQFF
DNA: TGTGCCACCAGTGATTTTAGACATCCCTACAATGAGCAGTTCTTC

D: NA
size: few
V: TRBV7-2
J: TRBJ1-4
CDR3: CASSSGDMAPGLFF
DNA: TGTGCCAGCAGCTCGGGTGATATGGCTCCCGGCCTGTTTTTT

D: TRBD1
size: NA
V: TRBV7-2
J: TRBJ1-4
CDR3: CASSLVGTANNEKLFF
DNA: TGTGCCAGCAGCTTAGTGGGGACAGCGAATAATGAAAAACTGTTTTTT

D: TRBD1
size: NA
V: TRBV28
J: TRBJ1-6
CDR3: CATQVGRDRMGSPLHF
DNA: TGTGCCACCCAGGTGGGTCGGGACAGAATGGGGTCACCCCTCCACTTT

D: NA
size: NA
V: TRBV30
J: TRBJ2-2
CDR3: CAWASRGRTFTGELFF
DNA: TGTGCCTGGGCTAGCAGGGGACGCACCTTCACCGGGGAGCTGTTTTTT

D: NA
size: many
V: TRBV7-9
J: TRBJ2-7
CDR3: CASSLSYEQYF
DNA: TGTGCCAGCAGCTTAAGCTACGAGCAGTACTTC

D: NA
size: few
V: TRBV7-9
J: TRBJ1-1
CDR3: CASTLSVTEAFF
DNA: TGTGCCAGCACCTTGAGCGTCACTGAAGCTTTCTTT